This TCR beta chain was retrieved from a study of cytomegalovirus exposure and HLA in healthy donors. Clones were sequenced by immunoSEQ multiplex PCR, and TCRdb holds only the in-frame ones, with some missing. The table includes some 170,000 clones, over 85% detected once. Study-wide results and caveats: The study recorded more than 150 TCR beta chains that were cytomegalovirus-associated.

Germline V gives CDR1 SNHLY, CDR2 FYNNEI. The V gene lost 4 bases and the J gene lost 7 bases, with 4 bases spanning the gap. The CDR3 consists of 11 residues. About this clone: The target antigen is unknown.

Input material: PBMCs. The receptor was derived from a man aged 18-30 years in good health and CMV-seropositive. The rearrangement joins TRBV2 to TRBJ1-4; D remains ambiguous. The CDR3 sequence: CASSGLEKLFF. The CDR3, as DNA: TGTGCCAGCAGTGGGCTTGAAAAACTGTTTTTT.